This TCR beta chain appears in the sequencing data of a study of blood T cell repertoires in COVID-19. As for the study in general: Material from acute and convalescent COVID-19 was sourced from the United States, Italy and Spain.

CDR1 is SGHAT, CDR2 FQNNGV, per germline. Trimming cost V 2 bases and J 4 bases, with 12 bases left between them. The CDR3 sequence is 15 residues long. Original processing methods: Quantification of nucleated cells was approximated via reference gene primer amplification. This table comes from immunoSEQ multiplex PCR, and its TCRdb copy is limited to in-frame clones, with some not included. V, J and clone size were drawn from that table, and D and trimming were deduced from the DNA. The sample holds 150,000 or so clones; about 89% are singletons and the top ten take more than 9.5%. The sample taken for sequencing was peripheral blood. This rearrangement joins TRBV11-2 to TRBJ2-1; a weak D match, TRBD1 (6 bases). This sequence was found in a woman aged 70-85 years with COVID-19, enrolled during active disease. The CDR3 DNA follows: TGTGCCAGCAGCTTACAGGTAGGGGGTTACAATGAGCAGTTCTTC. Encoded protein: CASSLQVGGYNEQFF.